This TCR beta chain was sequenced during a study of metastatic and nonmetastatic thyroid tumors. Study in general: Blood and tumor or nodule tissue repertoires from malignant and benign thyroid patients were compared.

Thyroid surgery took place with no prior treatment in any patient. TCRdb recomputed clones from the PCR reads via MiXCR. Of about 64,000 clones listed, about a sixth are singletons. The CDR3 contains 12 residues. The V end lost 3 bases, the J end lost 10 bases, and 13 bases lay between the germline ends. The table lists this clone with a few counts. The V and J genes are TRBV12-3 or TRBV12-4 and TRBJ2-7; D might be TRBD1 or TRBD2, each matching 5 bases. This TCR was sampled from a male donor with papillary thyroid cancer or a benign thyroid nodule (not recorded which). Some clones in this sample may be carry-over from other donors' samples. Sequencing used blood. CDR3 in amino acids: CASSFSGTHQYV. CDR3 DNA sequence: TGTGCCAGCAGTTTTTCAGGGACCCATCAGTACGTC.